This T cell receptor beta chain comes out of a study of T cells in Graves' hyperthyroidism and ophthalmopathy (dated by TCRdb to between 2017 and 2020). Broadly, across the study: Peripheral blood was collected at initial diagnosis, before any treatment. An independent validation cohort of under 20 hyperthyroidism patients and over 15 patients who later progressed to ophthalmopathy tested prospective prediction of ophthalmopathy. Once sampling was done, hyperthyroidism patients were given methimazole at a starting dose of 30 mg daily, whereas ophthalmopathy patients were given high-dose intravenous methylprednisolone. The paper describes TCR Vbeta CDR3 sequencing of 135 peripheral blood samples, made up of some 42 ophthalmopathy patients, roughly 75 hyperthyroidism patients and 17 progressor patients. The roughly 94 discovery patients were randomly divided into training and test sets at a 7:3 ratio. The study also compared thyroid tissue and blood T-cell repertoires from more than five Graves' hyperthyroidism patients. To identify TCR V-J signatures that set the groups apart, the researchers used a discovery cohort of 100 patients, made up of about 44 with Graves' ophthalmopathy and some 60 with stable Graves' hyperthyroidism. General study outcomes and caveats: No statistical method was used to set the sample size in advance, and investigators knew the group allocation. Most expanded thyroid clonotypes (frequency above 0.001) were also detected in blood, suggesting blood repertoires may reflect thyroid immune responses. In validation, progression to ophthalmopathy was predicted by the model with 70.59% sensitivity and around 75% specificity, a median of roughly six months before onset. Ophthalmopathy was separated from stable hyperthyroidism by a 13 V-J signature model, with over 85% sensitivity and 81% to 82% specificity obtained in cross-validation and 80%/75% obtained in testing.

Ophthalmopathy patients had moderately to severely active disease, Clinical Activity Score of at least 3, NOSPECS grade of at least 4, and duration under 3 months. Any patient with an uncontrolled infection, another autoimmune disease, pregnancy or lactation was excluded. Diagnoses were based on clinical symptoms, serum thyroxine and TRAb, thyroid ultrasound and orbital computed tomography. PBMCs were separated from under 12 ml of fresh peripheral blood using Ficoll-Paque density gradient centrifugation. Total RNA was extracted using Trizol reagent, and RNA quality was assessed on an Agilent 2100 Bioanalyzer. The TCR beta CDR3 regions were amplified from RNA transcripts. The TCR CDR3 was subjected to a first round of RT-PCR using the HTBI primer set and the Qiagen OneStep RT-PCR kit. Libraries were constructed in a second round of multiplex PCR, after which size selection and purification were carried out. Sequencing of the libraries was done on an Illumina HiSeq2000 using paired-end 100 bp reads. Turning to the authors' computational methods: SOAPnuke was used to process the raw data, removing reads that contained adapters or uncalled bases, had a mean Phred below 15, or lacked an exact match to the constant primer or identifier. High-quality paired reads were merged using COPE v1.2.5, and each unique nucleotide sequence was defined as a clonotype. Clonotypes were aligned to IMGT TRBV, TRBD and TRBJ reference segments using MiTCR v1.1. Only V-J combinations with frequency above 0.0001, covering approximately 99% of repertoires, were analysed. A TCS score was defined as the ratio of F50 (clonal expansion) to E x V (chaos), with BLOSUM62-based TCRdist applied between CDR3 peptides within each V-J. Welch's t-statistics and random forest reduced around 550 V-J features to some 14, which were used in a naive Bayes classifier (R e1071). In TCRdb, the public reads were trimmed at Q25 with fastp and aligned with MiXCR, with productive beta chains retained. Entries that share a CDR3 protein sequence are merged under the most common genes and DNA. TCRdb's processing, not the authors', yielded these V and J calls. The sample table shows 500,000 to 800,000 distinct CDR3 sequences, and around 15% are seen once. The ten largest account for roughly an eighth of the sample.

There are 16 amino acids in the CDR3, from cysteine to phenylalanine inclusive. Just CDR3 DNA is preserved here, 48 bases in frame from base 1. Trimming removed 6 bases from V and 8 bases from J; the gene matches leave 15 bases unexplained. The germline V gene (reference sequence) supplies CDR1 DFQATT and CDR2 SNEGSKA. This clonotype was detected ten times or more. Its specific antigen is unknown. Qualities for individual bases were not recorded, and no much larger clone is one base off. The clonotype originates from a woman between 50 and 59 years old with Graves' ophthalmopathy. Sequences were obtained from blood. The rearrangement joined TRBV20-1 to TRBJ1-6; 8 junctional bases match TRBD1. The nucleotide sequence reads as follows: TGCAGTGCCCCCGAGGACGGGCAGGGGGCTTATTCACCCCTCCACTTT. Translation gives CSAPEDGQGAYSPLHF.